A single sample gave rise to the 3 T cell receptor beta chains below, sequenced in a study of T cell changes during pregnancy in multiple sclerosis. The assay was immunoSEQ multiplex PCR, and TCRdb's table has in-frame clones only and misses some. The sample shows 100,000 or so clones, 90% to 95% of them seen only once. Sample: peripheral blood, taken after pregnancy. The receptor source for this set is a female donor with multiple sclerosis, enrolled in a pregnancy study.

This chain links TRBV9 with TRBJ1-2; 7 positions agree with TRBD1. Germline V gene lookup returns CDR1 SGDLS and CDR2 YYNGEE. The CDR3 has 13 amino acids. With 0 bases clipped from V and 4 bases from J, the junction kept 0 bases outside the gene matches. The CDR3 is CASSVDRGYGYTF. CDR3 sequence (DNA): TGTGCCAGCAGCGTAGACAGGGGCTATGGCTACACCTTC.

In its sample, this clone was seen once. The rearrangement uses TRBV7-3 and TRBJ2-5, with 10 bases matching TRBD2. Germline V gene sequence: CDR1 SGHTA, CDR2 FQGTGA. The V and J ends lost 0 bases and 4 bases, in that order; junction bases with no gene match: 14. This CDR3 has 19 amino acids. The CDR3 reads CASSLTGMGVAGGGETQYF. The CDR3 DNA is TGTGCCAGCAGCTTAACGGGGATGGGAGTAGCGGGGGGTGGAGAGACCCAGTACTTC.

This chain joins TRBV6-5 and TRBJ2-1, with a weak D call TRBD2 (5 bases). Trimming shortened V by 6 bases and J by 0 bases, and 9 bases separated the two germline ends. The CDR3 loop spans 14 amino acids. The germline gives CDR1 MNHEY, CDR2 SVGAGI. The CDR3 nucleotides are TGTGCCAGCAGCCGGGGTAGCTCCTACAATGAGCAGTTCTTC. Protein product: CASSRGSSYNEQFF.